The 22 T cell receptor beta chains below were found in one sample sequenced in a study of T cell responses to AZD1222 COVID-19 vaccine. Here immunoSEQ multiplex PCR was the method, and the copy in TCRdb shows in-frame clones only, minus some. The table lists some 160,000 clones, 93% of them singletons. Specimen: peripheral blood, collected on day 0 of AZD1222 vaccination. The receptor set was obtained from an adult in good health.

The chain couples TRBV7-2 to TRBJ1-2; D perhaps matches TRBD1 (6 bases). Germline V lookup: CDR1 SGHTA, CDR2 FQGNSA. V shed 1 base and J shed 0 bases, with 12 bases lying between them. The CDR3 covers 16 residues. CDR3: CASSLVGQPPNYGYTF. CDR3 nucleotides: TGTGCCAGCAGCTTAGTAGGACAGCCTCCTAACTATGGCTACACCTTC.

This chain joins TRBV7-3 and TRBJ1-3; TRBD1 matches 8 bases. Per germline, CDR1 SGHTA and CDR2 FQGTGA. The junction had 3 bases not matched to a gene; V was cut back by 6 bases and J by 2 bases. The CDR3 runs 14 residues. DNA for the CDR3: TGTGCCAGCAGTTTCAGGGGGCCTGGAAACACCATATATTTT. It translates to CASSFRGPGNTIYF.

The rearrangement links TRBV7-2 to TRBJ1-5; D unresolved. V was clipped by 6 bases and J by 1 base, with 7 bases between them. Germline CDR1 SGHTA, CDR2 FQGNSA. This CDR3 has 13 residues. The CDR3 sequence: CASSRRSNQPQHF. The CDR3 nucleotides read TGTGCCAGCAGTAGGAGGAGCAATCAGCCCCAGCATTTT.

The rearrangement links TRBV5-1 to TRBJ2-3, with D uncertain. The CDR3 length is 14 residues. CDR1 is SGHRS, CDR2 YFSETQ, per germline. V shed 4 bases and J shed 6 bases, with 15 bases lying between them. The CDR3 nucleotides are TGCGCCAGCAGCCCGTACCCCCTCATGGATACGCAGTATTTT. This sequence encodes CASSPYPLMDTQYF.

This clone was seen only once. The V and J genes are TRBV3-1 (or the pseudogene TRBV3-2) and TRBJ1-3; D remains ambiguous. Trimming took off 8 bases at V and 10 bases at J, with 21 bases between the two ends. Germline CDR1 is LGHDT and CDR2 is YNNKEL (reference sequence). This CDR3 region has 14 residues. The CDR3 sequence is CASRSASLAGTIYF. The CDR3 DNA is TGTGCCAGCCGCTCCGCCTCCTTGGCGGGAACCATATATTTT.

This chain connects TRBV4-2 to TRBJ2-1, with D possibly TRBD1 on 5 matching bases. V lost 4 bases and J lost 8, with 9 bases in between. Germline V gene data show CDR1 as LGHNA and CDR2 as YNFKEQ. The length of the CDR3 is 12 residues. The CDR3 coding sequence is TGTGCCAGCAGCCCGTTAGGGGATGAGCAGTTCTTC. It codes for CASSPLGDEQFF.

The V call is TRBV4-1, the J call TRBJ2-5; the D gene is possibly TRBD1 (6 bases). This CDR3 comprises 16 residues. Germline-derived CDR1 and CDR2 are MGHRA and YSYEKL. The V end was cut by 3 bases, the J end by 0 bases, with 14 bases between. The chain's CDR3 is CASSQLERTDQETQYF. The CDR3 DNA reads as TGCGCCAGCAGCCAGCTTGAACGGACAGACCAAGAGACCCAGTACTTC.

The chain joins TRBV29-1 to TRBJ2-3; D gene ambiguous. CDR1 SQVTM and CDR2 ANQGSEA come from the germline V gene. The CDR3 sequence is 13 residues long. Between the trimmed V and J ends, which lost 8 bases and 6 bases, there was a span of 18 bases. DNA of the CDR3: TGCAGCCATTACGACGGGTCGATGGATACGCAGTATTTT. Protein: CSHYDGSMDTQYF.

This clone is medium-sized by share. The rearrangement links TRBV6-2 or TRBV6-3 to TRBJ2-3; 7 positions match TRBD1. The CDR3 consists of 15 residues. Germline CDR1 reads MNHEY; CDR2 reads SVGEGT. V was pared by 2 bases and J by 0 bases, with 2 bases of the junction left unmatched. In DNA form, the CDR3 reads TGTGCCAGCAGTTACCGGGACAGAAGCACAGATACGCAGTATTTT. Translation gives CASSYRDRSTDTQYF.

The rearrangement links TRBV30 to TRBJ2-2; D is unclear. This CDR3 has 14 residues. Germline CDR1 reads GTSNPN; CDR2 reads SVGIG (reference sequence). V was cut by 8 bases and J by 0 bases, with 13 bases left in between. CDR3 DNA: TGTGCCCCCCACCTAGGTCCGAACACCGGGGAGCTGTTTTTT. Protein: CAPHLGPNTGELFF.

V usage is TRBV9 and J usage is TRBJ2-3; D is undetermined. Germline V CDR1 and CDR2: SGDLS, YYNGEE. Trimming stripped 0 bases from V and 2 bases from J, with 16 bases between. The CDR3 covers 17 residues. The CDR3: CASSVGVGLDITDTQYF. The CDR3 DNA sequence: TGTGCCAGCAGCGTAGGGGTCGGCTTAGATATCACAGATACGCAGTATTTT.

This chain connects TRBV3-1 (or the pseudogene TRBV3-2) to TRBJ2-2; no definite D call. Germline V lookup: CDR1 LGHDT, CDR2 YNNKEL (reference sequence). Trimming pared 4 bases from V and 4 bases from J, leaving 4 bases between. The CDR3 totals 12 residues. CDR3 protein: CASSLRTGELFF. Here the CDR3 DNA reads TGTGCCAGCAGCCTCCGCACCGGGGAGCTGTTTTTT.

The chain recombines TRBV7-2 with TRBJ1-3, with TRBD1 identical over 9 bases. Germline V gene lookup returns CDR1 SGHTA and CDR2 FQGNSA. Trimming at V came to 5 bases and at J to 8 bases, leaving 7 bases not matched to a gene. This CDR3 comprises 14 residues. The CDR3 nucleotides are TGTGCCAGCAGCCCGGACAGGGGTAGAGACACCATATATTTT. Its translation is CASSPDRGRDTIYF.

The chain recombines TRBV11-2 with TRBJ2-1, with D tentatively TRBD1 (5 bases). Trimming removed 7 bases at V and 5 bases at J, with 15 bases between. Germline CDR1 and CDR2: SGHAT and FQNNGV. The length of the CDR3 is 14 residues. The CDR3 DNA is TGTGCCAGCAACAGACATTTGACAGACAATGAGCAGTTCTTC. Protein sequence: CASNRHLTDNEQFF. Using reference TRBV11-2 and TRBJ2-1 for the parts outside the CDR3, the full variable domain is EAGVAQSPRYKIIEKRQSVAFWCNPISGHATLYWYQQILGQGPKLLIQFQNNGVVDDSQLPKDRFSAERLKGVDSTLKIQPAKLEDSAVYLCASNRHLTDNEQFFGPGTRLTVL.

The CDR3 sequence: CASTSTSGATQYF. CDR3 nucleotides: TGTGCCAGCACCTCGACTAGCGGGGCGACGCAGTATTTT. The chain joins TRBV7-2 to TRBJ2-3; 11 positions match TRBD2. With V trimmed by 7 bases and J by 9 bases, 6 bases remained unmatched. Germline loops: CDR1 SGHTA, CDR2 FQGNSA. The CDR3 runs to 13 residues.

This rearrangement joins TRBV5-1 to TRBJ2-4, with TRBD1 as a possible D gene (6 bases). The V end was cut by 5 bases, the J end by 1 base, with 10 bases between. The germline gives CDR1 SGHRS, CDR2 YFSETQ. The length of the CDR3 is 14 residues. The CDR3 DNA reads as TGCGCCAGCAGACCTCAGGGGGCCAAAAACATTCAGTACTTC. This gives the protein CASRPQGAKNIQYF.

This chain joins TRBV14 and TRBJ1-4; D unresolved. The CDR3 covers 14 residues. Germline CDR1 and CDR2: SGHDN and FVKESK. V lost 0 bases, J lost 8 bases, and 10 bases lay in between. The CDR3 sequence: CASSQESIEEKLFF. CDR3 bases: TGTGCCAGCAGCCAAGAATCGATCGAGGAAAAACTGTTTTTT.

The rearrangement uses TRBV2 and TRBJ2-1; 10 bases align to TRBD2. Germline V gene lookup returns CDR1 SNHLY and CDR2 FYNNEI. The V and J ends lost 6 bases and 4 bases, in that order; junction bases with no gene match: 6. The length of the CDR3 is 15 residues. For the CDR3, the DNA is TGTGCCAGCAGAATAGCGGGGGGCGTTTACAATGAGCAGTTCTTC. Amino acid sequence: CASRIAGGVYNEQFF.

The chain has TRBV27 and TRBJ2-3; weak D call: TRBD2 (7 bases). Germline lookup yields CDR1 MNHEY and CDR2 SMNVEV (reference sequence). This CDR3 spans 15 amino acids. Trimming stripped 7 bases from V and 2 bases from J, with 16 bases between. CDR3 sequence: CASTLGGALTDTQYF. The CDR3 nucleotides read TGTGCCAGCACCTTGGGGGGGGCCCTCACAGATACGCAGTATTTT.

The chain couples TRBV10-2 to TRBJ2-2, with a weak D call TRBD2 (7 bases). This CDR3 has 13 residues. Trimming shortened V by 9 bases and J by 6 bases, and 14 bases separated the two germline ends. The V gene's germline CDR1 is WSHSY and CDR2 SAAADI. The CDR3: CASSTGRAGELFF. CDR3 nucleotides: TGCGCCAGTTCCACAGGGAGGGCCGGGGAGCTGTTTTTT.

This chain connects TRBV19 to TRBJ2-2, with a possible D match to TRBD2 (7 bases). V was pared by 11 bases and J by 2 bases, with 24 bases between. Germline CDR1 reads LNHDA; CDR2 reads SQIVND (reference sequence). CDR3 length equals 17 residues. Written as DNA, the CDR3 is TGTGCCCGGGGGGCCGTGGTGGACGATTCAAACACCGGGGAGCTGTTTTTT. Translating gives CARGAVVDDSNTGELFF.

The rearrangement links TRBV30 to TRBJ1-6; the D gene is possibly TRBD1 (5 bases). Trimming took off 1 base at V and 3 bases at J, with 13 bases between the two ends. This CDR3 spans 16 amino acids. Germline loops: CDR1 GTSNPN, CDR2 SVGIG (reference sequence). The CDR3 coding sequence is TGTGCCTGGAGTGATTTAGGGGTACTCTATAATTCACCCCTCCACTTT. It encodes CAWSDLGVLYNSPLHF.